This T cell receptor beta chain derives from a study of Ad26.COV2.S vaccination and SARS-CoV-2 variants. General study results and limits: People given the vaccine had a wider spike-specific TCR breadth than placebo recipients did.

A word on this clone: The antigen is not known.

This CDR3 is 13 amino acids long. Trimming at V came to 8 bases and at J to 4 bases, leaving 6 bases not matched to a gene. Treatment: over 15 received Ad26.COV2.S at low or high dose, single or two shots; about 5 received placebo; per-sample allocation not given. At day 63 after the first vaccine or placebo injection, samples were drawn. TCRdb's copy holds only in-frame clones and misses some; the assay was immunoSEQ multiplex PCR. Among about 400,000 clones, roughly nine tenths were seen once, and the ten largest hold 3.5%. The sequenced sample was peripheral blood, obtained in a trial of Ad26.COV2.S vaccine versus placebo. This TCR derives from a person between 18 and 65 years old who received the Ad26.COV2.S COVID-19 vaccine or a placebo. V is TRBV12-3 or TRBV12-4 and J is TRBJ2-7, with 9 bases fitting TRBD2. Written as DNA, the CDR3 is TGTGCCAGCGCCGGGACTAGCTTTTACGAGCAGTACTTC. The encoded protein is CASAGTSFYEQYF.